This T cell receptor beta chain was found in a study of blood T cell repertoires in COVID-19. Study at large: Nucleic acid was either cDNA or gDNA, and it came from T cells, B-cell-depleted T cells, or PBMCs.

From germline, CDR1 is LGHNA and CDR2 YNFKEQ. V was trimmed by 4 bases and J by 4 bases, leaving 10 bases between them. This CDR3 spans 13 amino acids. Per the authors' pipeline: Counts of nucleated cells, estimated from reference gene primer amplification, were obtained. The assay was immunoSEQ multiplex PCR, and TCRdb's table has in-frame clones only and misses some. V, J and clone size are those of that table, while D and trimming were read from the DNA. The data hold 90,000 to 100,000 clones, with 70% to 90% observed a single time. The TCR originated in a man in his 70s with acute or convalescent COVID-19. The sample consisted of peripheral blood. The chain employs TRBV4-2 and TRBJ2-5; D gene ambiguous. The chain's CDR3 is CASSRGPTETQYF. In nucleotides, the CDR3 is TGTGCCAGCAGCCGAGGTCCAACAGAGACCCAGTACTTC.